The source of this TCR beta chain is a study of T cells in Graves' hyperthyroidism and ophthalmopathy. Ophthalmopathy cases met thresholds of Clinical Activity Score at least 3, NOSPECS grade at least 4 and duration under 3 months. This clonotype was counted at least ten times. The CDR3 is made up of 16 amino acids. V lost 3 bases and J 0 bases, leaving 12 bases between the germline ends. RNA transcripts provided the source from which TCR beta CDR3 regions were amplified. The HTBI set primed first-round TCR CDR3 RT-PCR. TCRdb re-derived calls from the multiplex PCR reads in MiXCR, one entry per CDR3 protein. There are hundreds of thousands of distinct CDR3 sequences in the sample; around 15% occur only once, and around 27% lies in the top ten.

The V call is TRBV12-3 or TRBV12-4, the J call TRBJ1-5; weak D call: TRBD1 (6 bases). The receptor was isolated from a man aged 45-60 years with Graves' ophthalmopathy. Sequenced sample: blood. CDR3 in DNA: TGTGCCAGCAGTTTGGGGGGCCCTTATAGCAATCAGCCCCAGCATTTT. Translation: CASSLGGPYSNQPQHF.